The 19 T cell receptor beta chains given below trace back to one sample, sequenced in a study of cytomegalovirus exposure and HLA in healthy donors. PCR amplification relied on 60 Vbeta primers (plus 13 Jbeta primers). Clones were read by immunoSEQ multiplex PCR, and TCRdb kept only the in-frame ones, dropping some. The data show 110,000 or so clones, 65% to 90% seen once. Material for sequencing was PBMCs. These receptors were obtained from a woman between 25 and 40 years old in good health and CMV-seronegative.

V gene TRBV5-1 combines with J gene TRBJ2-7; 7 bases map to TRBD1. Per the germline V gene, CDR1 is SGHRS and CDR2 is YFSETQ. The length of the CDR3 is 14 residues. Losses at the gene ends were 4 bases for V and 6 bases for J; bases not matched to a gene: 10. Written as DNA, the CDR3 is TGCGCCAGCAGCACTCGACAGGGACCGGTCGAGCAGTACTTC. Encoded protein: CASSTRQGPVEQYF.

The chain combines TRBV7-3 with TRBJ2-3; D uncertain. CDR1 SGHTA and CDR2 FQGTGA come from the germline V gene. Trimming shortened V by 5 bases and J by 5 bases, and 11 bases separated the two germline ends. This CDR3 has 13 amino acids. The CDR3 region is CASSGPLGDTQYF. CDR3 nucleotides: TGTGCCAGCAGCGGGCCCCTCGGAGATACGCAGTATTTT.

CDR3 nucleotide sequence: TGTGCCAGCAGCGTTGGCGGGAGGGCCATCAATGAGCAGTTCTTC. Its translation is CASSVGGRAINEQFF. The rearrangement joins TRBV9 to TRBJ2-1, with 9 bases identical to TRBD2. Losses at the gene ends were 2 bases for V and 6 bases for J; bases not matched to a gene: 6. The V gene's germline CDR1 is SGDLS and CDR2 YYNGEE. This CDR3 is built from 15 residues.

This clone was recorded once. CDR3 bases: TGTGCCAGCAGGAGGAACAGGGACCCCTCTTACGAGCAGTACTTC. Translation gives CASRRNRDPSYEQYF. The gene calls are TRBV2 and TRBJ2-7, with D possibly being TRBD1 (6 bases). The CDR3 loop spans 15 amino acids. Trimming left V 6 bases short and J 4 bases short, with 19 bases between. From germline, CDR1 is SNHLY and CDR2 FYNNEI. The full variable domain, completed using reference TRBV2 and TRBJ2-7, is EPEVTQTPSHQVTQMGQEVILRCVPISNHLYFYWYRQILGQKVEFLVSFYNNEISEKSEIFDDQFSVERPDGSNFTLKIRSTKLEDSAMYFCASRRNRDPSYEQYFGPGTRLTVT.

This chain uses TRBV5-8 with TRBJ2-7, with 8 bases fitting TRBD2. J was trimmed by 6 bases and V by 0 bases; bases with no gene match: 8. The germline V gene encodes CDR1 SGHTS and CDR2 YDEGEE. The CDR3 has 15 residues. The CDR3 is CASSLVRGGSGEQYF. The CDR3 DNA is TGTGCCAGCAGCTTGGTCCGGGGGGGTTCCGGCGAGCAGTACTTC.

The chain uses TRBV11-2 and TRBJ2-1, with a tentative D call TRBD1 (5 bases). The CDR3 is made up of 17 amino acids. The V and J ends lost 5 bases and 0 bases respectively, with 17 bases between them. Germline CDR1 and CDR2: SGHAT and FQNNGV. The CDR3 loop reads CASSNRQRSSSYNEQFF. The CDR3, as DNA: TGTGCCAGCAGCAACAGACAGAGAAGCAGCTCCTACAATGAGCAGTTCTTC.

The rearrangement joins TRBV7-8 to TRBJ2-2; possible D gene TRBD2, 6 bases. This CDR3 has 15 residues. V was shortened by 5 bases and J by 5 bases, with 15 bases between the two germline ends. Germline-derived CDR1 and CDR2 are SGHVS and FQNEAQ. CDR3 region: CASSLPGTLTGELFF. CDR3 in DNA: TGTGCCAGCAGCCTCCCCGGGACTCTGACCGGGGAGCTGTTTTTT.

The chain has TRBV4-1 and TRBJ1-2; TRBD1 matches 7 bases. Germline CDR1 is MGHRA and CDR2 is YSYEKL. CDR3 size: 14 residues. The junction had 8 bases not matched to a gene; V was cut back by 4 bases and J by 6 bases. The CDR3 nucleotides read TGCGCCAGCAGCCTCCTCGGGACAGCCGATGGCTACACCTTC. This sequence encodes CASSLLGTADGYTF.

This clone is medium-sized in the sample. The chain recombines TRBV21-1 with TRBJ2-6; the table's D call, TRBD2, was not checked against the DNA. TRBV21-1 constitutes a pseudogene. This CDR3 has 16 residues. The CDR3 sequence is CASKTSGRSGANVLTF. The CDR3, as DNA: TGTGCCAGCAAAACTAGCGGGAGATCTGGGGCCAACGTCCTGACTTTC.

The chain couples TRBV7-9 to TRBJ2-3; no firm D call. The length of the CDR3 is 14 residues. V was trimmed by 0 bases and J by 6 bases, leaving 10 bases between them. Per the germline V gene, CDR1 is SEHNR and CDR2 is FQNEAQ (reference sequence). As DNA, the CDR3 is TGTGCCAGCAGCTTAGCACAACCGTCGGATACGCAGTATTTT. It is translated as CASSLAQPSDTQYF.

Only a few counts were recorded for this clone. The gene calls are TRBV18 and TRBJ1-1; maybe TRBD1 (5 bases). V lost 3 bases and J lost 3, with 11 bases in between. This CDR3 has 14 amino acids. Germline loops: CDR1 KGHSH, CDR2 LQKENI. The CDR3 here is CASSPQGGDTEAFF. CDR3 DNA: TGTGCCAGCTCACCCCAAGGAGGGGACACTGAAGCTTTCTTT. The whole variable domain, remainder taken from reference TRBV18 and TRBJ1-1, is NAGVMQNPRHLVRRRGQEARLRCSPMKGHSHVYWYRQLPEEGLKFMVYLQKENIIDESGMPKERFSAEFPKEGPSILRIQQVVRGDSAAYFCASSPQGGDTEAFFGQGTRLTVV.

This clone has just one count. This chain joins TRBV11-2 and TRBJ2-7; D may be TRBD2 (5 bases). Trimming pared 1 base from V and 4 bases from J, leaving 23 bases between. This CDR3 spans 18 amino acids. The germline V gene has CDR1 SGHAT and CDR2 FQNNGV. This chain's CDR3 is CASSLVPNVERPGYEQYF. The CDR3 bases are TGTGCCAGCAGCTTAGTACCCAACGTGGAGCGGCCTGGTTACGAGCAGTACTTC.

The chain uses TRBV10-2 and TRBJ2-3; D may be TRBD2 (5 bases). CDR3 length: 13 residues. CDR1 is WSHSY and CDR2 is SAAADI in the germline V gene. Trimming left V 10 bases short and J 0 bases short, with 11 bases between. CDR3 sequence reads: CATWEFSTDTQYF. DNA of the CDR3: TGCGCCACATGGGAGTTTAGCACAGATACGCAGTATTTT.

This clone was seen a handful of times. This chain uses TRBV19 with TRBJ2-1; 8 bases are a match to TRBD2. The CDR3 covers 14 residues. V was pared by 10 bases and J by 3 bases, with 8 bases of the junction left unmatched. Germline V gives CDR1 LNHDA, CDR2 SQIVND (reference sequence). This chain's CDR3 is CATHGLAGYNEQFF. The CDR3 coding sequence is TGTGCCACCCACGGACTAGCAGGCTACAATGAGCAGTTCTTC.

This sequence joins TRBV2 and TRBJ2-7; 8 positions match TRBD1. Unmatched junction bases numbered 14, after V lost 6 bases and J lost 13 bases. CDR3 length: 13 amino acids. CDR1 and CDR2 (germline): SNHLY, FYNNEI. CDR3 sequence (DNA): TGTGCCAGCAGATACCGTGGGACAGGAACCAGCTACTTC. Protein sequence: CASRYRGTGTSYF.

J is TRBJ1-4 and V is TRBV7-9; a possible D gene is TRBD1 (5 bases). Trimming stripped 5 bases from V and 5 bases from J, with 15 bases between. Looked up from germline, CDR1 is SEHNR and CDR2 is FQNEAQ (reference sequence). CDR3 size: 15 residues. The CDR3 protein is CASSLRDRWNEKLFF. As DNA, the CDR3 is TGTGCCAGCAGCCTGCGGGACCGCTGGAATGAAAAACTGTTTTTT.

The V and J genes are TRBV5-1 and TRBJ1-5; perhaps TRBD1 as D (5 bases). Between the trimmed V and J ends, which lost 2 bases and 0 bases, there was a span of 9 bases. Germline V lookup: CDR1 SGHRS, CDR2 YFSETQ. The CDR3 is 15 residues long. This CDR3 reads CASSFGGDSNQPQHF. The CDR3 DNA reads TGCGCCAGCAGCTTTGGAGGGGATAGCAATCAGCCCCAGCATTTT.

The chain links TRBV4-2 to TRBJ2-5; the match to TRBD2 covers 13 bases. CDR1 is LGHNA, CDR2 YNFKEQ, per germline. The J segment lost 5 bases and the V segment lost 6 bases, leaving 9 bases of the junction unmatched. This CDR3 has 16 amino acids. The CDR3 bases are TGTGCCAGCAGACCAGGACTAGCGGGAGCGGAGGAGACCCAGTACTTC. Translation gives CASRPGLAGAEETQYF.

The V call is TRBV7-9, the J call TRBJ1-3; D is unclear. V lost 3 bases and J 0 bases, leaving 9 bases between the germline ends. CDR3 length: 15 residues. Germline V CDR1 and CDR2: SEHNR, FQNEAQ (reference sequence). CDR3: CASSFYSFSGNTIYF. The DNA of the CDR3 is TGTGCCAGCAGCTTTTACAGCTTCTCTGGAAACACCATATATTTT.